Listed below are T cell receptor beta chains from one sample, sequenced in a study of PD-L1 blockade in urothelial cancer. Clones were read by immunoSEQ multiplex PCR, and TCRdb kept only the in-frame ones, dropping some. The data contain 50,000 to 55,000 clones, roughly 82% of them singletons. The sequenced sample was PBMCs, obtained around atezolizumab (anti-PD-L1) treatment. Source of these receptors: a man aged 45 to 65 with urothelial cancer. The CDR3 runs from the conserved cysteine through the conserved F or W. Each record gives: D gene, V gene, J gene, clone size, CDR3 DNA, CDR3 protein. D genes are given only for firm matches. Clone sizes are given selectively: once, few, many, or a class where the clone is expanded.

.	TRBV7-9	TRBJ1-4	.	TGTGCCAGCAGCTTAGCGGTCCTTAGTGAAAAACTGTTTTTT	CASSLAVLSEKLFF
TRBD1	TRBV11-3	TRBJ2-7	.	TGTGCCAGCAGCCCTGGGACAGGGGTATCCTACGAGCAGTACTTC	CASSPGTGVSYEQYF
.	TRBV12-5	TRBJ2-1	.	TGTGCTAGTGGCAGATACAATGAGCAGTTCTTC	CASGRYNEQFF
.	TRBV5-1	TRBJ1-5	.	TGCGCCAGCAGCTTGGGGGGGGACTATCAGCCCCAGCATTTT	CASSLGGDYQPQHF
TRBD1	TRBV30	TRBJ2-3	.	TGTGCCTGGAGTATTCCTAGGACAGGGGGCGCAGATACGCAGTATTTT	CAWSIPRTGGADTQYF
.	TRBV6-6	TRBJ1-5	.	TGTGCCAGCAGCCCTAACGGGGGGCGTCAGCCCCAGCATTTT	CASSPNGGRQPQHF
TRBD1	TRBV7-7	TRBJ2-5	.	TGTGCCAGCAGCTTCCCTGGACAGGGGGGGACCCAGTACTTC	CASSFPGQGGTQYF
.	TRBV7-9	TRBJ2-5	.	TGTGCCAGCAGCTTAGGCAGGGCGGAGACCCAGTACTTC	CASSLGRAETQYF
.	TRBV19	TRBJ2-7	.	TGTGCCAGTAGTCCAGCGGGCCTCTCCTACGAGCAGTACTTC	CASSPAGLSYEQYF
TRBD2	TRBV7-3	TRBJ2-1	.	TGTGCCAGCAGCCTTTCTAGCGGGGGGGCGGGTGAGCAGTTCTTC	CASSLSSGGAGEQFF
.	TRBV10-2	TRBJ2-4	.	TGCGCCACTGGCAGGGTAGCCAAAAACATTCAGTACTTC	CATGRVAKNIQYF
TRBD1	TRBV7-9	TRBJ1-5	few	TGTGCCAGCAGCTTAGACGGGACAGGCAATCAGCCCCAGCATTTT	CASSLDGTGNQPQHF
TRBD1	TRBV4-3	TRBJ1-2	.	TGCGCCAGCAGCCAAAACGACAGGGCCCACTATGGCTACACCTTC	CASSQNDRAHYGYTF
TRBD1	TRBV28	TRBJ2-5	.	TGTGCCAGCACCCAAGGACAGGGCGGACAGACCCAGTACTTC	CASTQGQGGQTQYF
.	TRBV4-3	TRBJ1-2	.	TGCGCCAGCAGCCAAGATCGAGTCCTCTATGGCTACACCTTC	CASSQDRVLYGYTF
.	TRBV4-3	TRBJ2-1	.	TGCGCCAGCAGCCAAGATCAGGGCTGGAATGAGCAGTTCTTC	CASSQDQGWNEQFF
.	TRBV21-1	TRBJ2-4	.	TGTGCCAGCATTGGAACCCCAGGGTTAGCCAAAAACATTCAGTACTTC	CASIGTPGLAKNIQYF
TRBD1	TRBV11-3	TRBJ2-2	.	TGTGCCAGCAGCGCCCAGGGGGCGAACACCGGGGAGCTGTTTTTT	CASSAQGANTGELFF
.	TRBV6-1	TRBJ2-7	.	TGTGCCAGCAGTGACGGTTCCTACGAGCAGTACTTC	CASSDGSYEQYF
TRBD2	TRBV11-3	TRBJ2-7	.	TGTGCCAGCAGCACTCGTCCGACTAGCGGGCGGGCCTACGAGCAGTACTTC	CASSTRPTSGRAYEQYF
TRBD2	TRBV5-6	TRBJ2-3	.	TGTGCCAGCAGCTTCCTAGCGGGAACAGATACGCAGTATTTT	CASSFLAGTDTQYF
.	TRBV6-5	TRBJ1-2	.	TGTGCCAGCAGTAGGGACACAGCGCGGGGCTACACCTTC	CASSRDTARGYTF
.	TRBV27	TRBJ2-1	.	TGTGCCAGCAGCTTAACTAATCGGGGTGAGCAGTTCTTC	CASSLTNRGEQFF
TRBD1	TRBV6-6	TRBJ2-3	.	TGTGCCGTTCAACAGGGGATCAGGACAGATACGCAGTATTTT	CAVQQGIRTDTQYF
.	TRBV7-9	TRBJ2-6	.	TGTGCCAGCAGCGCCCAAGGGGGCTCTGGGGCCAACGTCCTGACTTTC	CASSAQGGSGANVLTF
.	TRBV2	TRBJ2-1	.	TGTGCCAGCAGAGACAGGAGTAATGAGCAGTTCTTC	CASRDRSNEQFF
.	TRBV21-1	TRBJ2-7	.	TGTGCCCGGGGGACAGGGTCGGATGGGGGCTCCTACGAGCAGTACTTC	CARGTGSDGGSYEQYF
.	TRBV28	TRBJ1-2	few	TGTGCCAGCAGTTCGACAGGAATTGGCGGCTACACCTTC	CASSSTGIGGYTF
TRBD2	TRBV27	TRBJ2-2	.	TGTGCCAGCAGTTTACTAGCGGGAGGCACCGGGGAGCTGTTTTTT	CASSLLAGGTGELFF
.	TRBV21-1	TRBJ1-6	.	TGTGCCAGCAGGGTCACAGGGTGCCCCTATAATTCACCCCTCCACTTT	CASRVTGCPYNSPLHF
TRBD2	TRBV6-6	TRBJ2-1	.	TGTGCCAGCAGTTTGACTAGCGGGAGTAAAAATGAGCAGTTCTTC	CASSLTSGSKNEQFF